This entry concerns a single T cell receptor beta chain. What it binds is unknown. This sample was included in a study of T-cell memory formation after mild COVID-19. Study background: For the most part, TCR clusters were specific to one donor.

The CDR3 runs 16 residues. Germline V gene sequence: CDR1 MNHEY, CDR2 SVGAGI. V lost 5 bases to trimming and J lost 5 bases, with 18 bases between them. Study conclusions and caveats: Researchers report contracting CD4+ clones mostly in CM and EM, with CD8+ clones in EMRA. Unconfirmed was the SARS-CoV-2 specificity of second-wave clones that peaked on day 37. Pre-infection memory carried some responding clones, suggesting that cross-reactive memory joined.

TCRdb independently ran MiXCR on the 5' RACE reads; one entry per CDR3 protein. In the table there are under 450,000 distinct CDR3 sequences, approximately 14% of which are singletons. The sequence was obtained from a man younger than 30 who had mild COVID-19 (a few samples of this study predate the infection). Cell type and time point are not known. The chain has TRBV6-5 and TRBJ1-4, with a possible D match to TRBD1 (5 bases). The sequenced sample consisted of PBMCs or a T cell subset sorted from them (not recorded which). CDR3 bases: TGTGCCAGCAGTACCACCGGGGCCAAGGGGAATGAAAAACTGTTTTTT. This translates into CASSTTGAKGNEKLFF.